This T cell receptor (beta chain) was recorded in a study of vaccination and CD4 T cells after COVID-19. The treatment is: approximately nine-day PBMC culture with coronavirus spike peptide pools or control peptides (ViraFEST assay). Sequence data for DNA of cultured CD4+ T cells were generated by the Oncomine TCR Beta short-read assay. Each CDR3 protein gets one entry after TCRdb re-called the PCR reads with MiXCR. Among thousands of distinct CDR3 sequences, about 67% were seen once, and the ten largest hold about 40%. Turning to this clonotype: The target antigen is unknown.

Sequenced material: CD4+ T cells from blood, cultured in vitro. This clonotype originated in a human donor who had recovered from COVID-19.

For the CDR3, the DNA is TGTGCCAGCGGTCCAGGGAAGTTTGGCTATAATTCACCCCTCCACTTT. It yields the protein CASGPGKFGYNSPLHF. The chain recombines TRBV25-1 with TRBJ1-6, with D maybe TRBD1 (5 bases). Per the germline V gene, CDR1 is MGHDK and CDR2 is SYGVNS. V was trimmed by 8 bases and J by 3 bases, leaving 17 bases between them. The CDR3 is 16 residues long.